The clone carrying this T cell receptor beta chain has a single count. Its cognate antigen is unknown. Sequenced by immunoSEQ multiplex PCR; TCRdb stores in-frame clones only, minus some. The table lists millions of clones, around 95% of them singletons. This specimen belongs to a study of shared clonotypes between healthy human individuals. Study findings and constraints: Blood alone was sampled, and tissue repertoires likely differ.

This clonotype originated in a man aged 18 to 29 in good health. Sequencing was carried out using naive CD4+ T cells sorted from blood. As for subset: CD45RA+ positively selected.

As DNA, the CDR3 is TGTGCCAGCAGTGCGCCAGGGGGGTTGGCCTACGAGCAGTACTTC. It specifies CASSAPGGLAYEQYF. This sequence joins TRBV2 and TRBJ2-7; tentative D call: TRBD1 (7 bases). V gave up 4 bases and J gave up 2 bases, with 15 bases separating them. Looked up from germline, CDR1 is SNHLY and CDR2 is FYNNEI. There are 15 residues in the CDR3.